The 14 T cell receptor beta chains presented below share a single source sample, sequenced in a study of T cell responses to AZD1222 COVID-19 vaccine. Generated by immunoSEQ multiplex PCR, the TCRdb table keeps only in-frame clones and is missing some. In the table there are around 99,000 clones, roughly 90% of which are singletons. Sequences were derived from peripheral blood, sampled 28 days after the second AZD1222 dose. These receptors came from an adult who received the AZD1222 COVID-19 vaccine.

V is TRBV20-1 and J is TRBJ2-3, with TRBD2 identical over 9 bases. Germline V lookup: CDR1 DFQATT, CDR2 SNEGSKA (reference sequence). The CDR3 contains 15 residues. V gave up 3 bases and J gave up 2 bases; unmatched junction bases: 6. CDR3: CSASPLAGYTDTQYF. CDR3 coding DNA: TGCAGTGCTAGTCCGCTAGCGGGATACACAGATACGCAGTATTTT.

V is TRBV18 and J is TRBJ1-6; D gene uncertain. Germline values: CDR1 KGHSH, CDR2 LQKENI. The V and J ends lost 2 bases and 5 bases respectively, with 4 bases between them. CDR3 length: 13 amino acids. The CDR3: CASSPGNNSPLHF. The CDR3, as DNA: TGTGCCAGCTCACCAGGAAATAATTCACCCCTCCACTTT.

The chain joins TRBV9 to TRBJ1-6, with D perhaps matching TRBD1 (5 bases). CDR3 length: 14 residues. Germline CDR1 and CDR2: SGDLS and YYNGEE. V was clipped by 4 bases and J by 2 bases, with 7 bases between them. In nucleotides, the CDR3 is TGTGCCAGCAGCCAGGGCCCCTATAATTCACCCCTCCACTTT. Translated: CASSQGPYNSPLHF.

The chain uses TRBV5-8 and TRBJ2-7; D is possibly TRBD1 (5 bases). The CDR3 covers 15 residues. V lost 1 base, J lost 3 bases, and 14 bases lay in between. Germline lookup yields CDR1 SGHTS and CDR2 YDEGEE. CDR3 nucleotides: TGTGCCAGCAGCTTGTTTAGTGGCAGGGTCTACGAGCAGTACTTC. Translated, it gives CASSLFSGRVYEQYF.

The J gene is TRBJ2-3, the V gene TRBV7-8, with no clear D. V was cut by 3 bases and J by 2 bases, with 12 bases left in between. The germline gives CDR1 SGHVS, CDR2 FQNEAQ. This CDR3 region has 15 residues. This CDR3 reads CASSFEAAYTDTQYF. CDR3 sequence (DNA): TGTGCCAGCAGCTTTGAGGCGGCTTACACAGATACGCAGTATTTT. Supplemented by reference TRBV7-8 and TRBJ2-3, the full variable domain reads GAGVSQSPRYKVAKRGQDVALRCDPISGHVSLFWYQQALGQGPEFLTYFQNEAQLDKSGLPSDRFFAERPEGSVSTLKIQRTQQEDSAVYLCASSFEAAYTDTQYFGPGTRLTVL.

This clone was observed once. V gene TRBV3-1 (or the pseudogene TRBV3-2) combines with J gene TRBJ2-7; 12 bases align to TRBD2. J gave up 3 bases and V 4 bases, and 4 bases lay outside the gene matches. Germline V gene sequence: CDR1 LGHDT, CDR2 YNNKEL (reference sequence). The CDR3 runs 15 residues. The CDR3 DNA is TGTGCCAGCAGCCCCGGACTAGCGGGACTCTACGAGCAGTACTTC. This codes for CASSPGLAGLYEQYF.

This rearrangement joins TRBV5-5 to TRBJ1-1; no clear D. V gave up 1 base and J gave up 0 bases, with 7 bases separating them. The CDR3 is 14 amino acids. The germline V gene encodes CDR1 SGHKS and CDR2 YYEKEE (reference sequence). CDR3 bases: TGTGCCAGCAGCTTGACACTTTTGAACACTGAAGCTTTCTTT. Protein product: CASSLTLLNTEAFF.

J is TRBJ2-3 and V is TRBV18; weak D call: TRBD2 (5 bases). V was trimmed by 0 bases and J by 4 bases, leaving 8 bases between them. Per germline, CDR1 KGHSH and CDR2 LQKENI. The CDR3 has 14 residues. The CDR3 region is CASSPPAGPDTQYF. CDR3 DNA sequence: TGTGCCAGCTCACCACCGGCGGGTCCAGATACGCAGTATTTT.

The gene calls are TRBV30 and TRBJ1-1, with a possible D match to TRBD1 (5 bases). V shed 8 bases and J shed 4 bases, with 17 bases lying between them. CDR3 length equals 13 residues. Germline V CDR1 and CDR2: GTSNPN, SVGIG (reference sequence). The CDR3 loop reads CALDSYEGTEAFF. The DNA for the CDR3 is TGTGCCCTCGACAGTTATGAAGGCACTGAAGCTTTCTTT.

This clone was seen only a few times. The chain employs TRBV10-2 and TRBJ1-5, with unresolved D. CDR1 and CDR2 from the germline V gene are WSHSY and SAAADI. The germline V and J ends were trimmed by 3 bases and 0 bases, with 6 bases remaining between them. The CDR3 is 14 amino acids. CDR3 bases: TGCGCCAGCAGTGATTCGGATAGCAATCAGCCCCAGCATTTT. As protein: CASSDSDSNQPQHF.

This clone was seen once. The V and J genes are TRBV18 and TRBJ1-5; 7 bases are a match to TRBD1. The germline CDR1 and CDR2 sequences are KGHSH and LQKENI. The CDR3 consists of 15 residues. V shed 4 bases, J shed 5 bases, and the junction held 8 bases outside the gene matches. The CDR3 DNA reads TGTGCCAGCTCACTTCAGGGGGGTAATGATCAGCCCCAGCATTTT. As protein: CASSLQGGNDQPQHF.

A few counts support this clone. This chain links TRBV13 with TRBJ1-5; the match to TRBD1 covers 11 bases. Trimming cost V 4 bases and J 7 bases; bases outside gene matches: 6. This CDR3 has 15 residues. Germline CDR1 reads PRHDT; CDR2 reads FYEKMQ (reference sequence). The CDR3: CASSSGQGARQPQHF. As DNA, the CDR3 is TGTGCCAGCAGCTCCGGACAGGGGGCAAGGCAGCCCCAGCATTTT.

The chain uses TRBV10-2 and TRBJ2-4, with D unclear. Per germline, CDR1 WSHSY and CDR2 SAAADI. The CDR3 has 13 amino acids. Trimming removed 0 bases from V and 7 bases from J, with 7 bases in between. CDR3 in DNA: TGCGCCAGCAGTGAGTCGGGATCGAACATTCAGTACTTC. Translating it yields CASSESGSNIQYF.

The table lists this clone with a count of one. V and J are TRBV6-2 or TRBV6-3 and TRBJ1-5; the D is unclear. The V gene's germline CDR1 is MNHEY and CDR2 SVGEGT. V was pared by 6 bases and J by 2 bases, with 14 bases between. The CDR3 is 15 amino acids. CDR3: CASSPRLFGNQPQHF. Written as DNA, the CDR3 is TGTGCCAGCAGCCCACGCCTATTTGGCAATCAGCCCCAGCATTTT.